The clone carrying this TCR beta chain was counted ten times or more. As it was prepared, the TCRbeta library received unique molecular identifiers. TCRdb redid the calling of the PCR reads with MiXCR, one entry per CDR3 protein. The profile shows some 200,000 distinct CDR3 sequences, about 8.7% of them singletons. The sample is drawn from a study of T-cell reconstitution after alpha-beta-depleted transplantation in children. Sequenced here: PBMCs, mostly from graft donor cells, sampled 360 days after TCRalphabeta/CD19-depleted stem cell transplant. This sequence originates from a male patient aged 2-15 years who had a stem cell transplant for acute myeloid leukemia, so the T cells may come from the graft donor.

CDR3 coding DNA: TGTGCCAGCAGTACTACCGGGACAGGGAAGAATCAGCCCCAGCATTTT. Its protein is CASSTTGTGKNQPQHF. The chain employs TRBV12-3 or TRBV12-4 and TRBJ1-5, with 9 positions matching TRBD1. This CDR3 comprises 16 residues. The J segment lost 4 bases and the V segment lost 5 bases, leaving 9 bases of the junction unmatched.